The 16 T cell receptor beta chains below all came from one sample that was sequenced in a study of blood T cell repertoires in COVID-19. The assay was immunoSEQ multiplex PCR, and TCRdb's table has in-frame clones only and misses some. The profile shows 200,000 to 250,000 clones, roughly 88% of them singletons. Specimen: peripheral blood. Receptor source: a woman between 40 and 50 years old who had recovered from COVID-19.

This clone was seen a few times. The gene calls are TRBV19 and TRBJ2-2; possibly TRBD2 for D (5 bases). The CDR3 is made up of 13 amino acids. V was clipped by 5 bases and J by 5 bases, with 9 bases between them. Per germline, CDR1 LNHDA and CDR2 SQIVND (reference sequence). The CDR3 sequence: CASSGRETGELFF. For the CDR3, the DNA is TGTGCCAGTAGTGGTCGGGAAACCGGGGAGCTGTTTTTT.

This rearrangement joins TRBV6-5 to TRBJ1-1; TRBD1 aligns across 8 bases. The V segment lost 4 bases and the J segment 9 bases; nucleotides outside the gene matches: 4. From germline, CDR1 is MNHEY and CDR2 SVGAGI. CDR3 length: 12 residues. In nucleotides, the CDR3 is TGTGCCAGCAGTTCCGGGGACAGGAAAGCTTTCTTT. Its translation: CASSSGDRKAFF.

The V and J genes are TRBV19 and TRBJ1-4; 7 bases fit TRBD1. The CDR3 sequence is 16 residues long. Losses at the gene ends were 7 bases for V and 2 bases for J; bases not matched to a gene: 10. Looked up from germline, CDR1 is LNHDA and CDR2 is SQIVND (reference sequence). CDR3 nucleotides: TGTGCCAGTATGGACTTAAAGGGGGCTACTAATGAAAAACTGTTTTTT. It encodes CASMDLKGATNEKLFF. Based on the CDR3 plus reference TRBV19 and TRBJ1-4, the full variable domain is DGGITQSPKYLFRKEGQNVTLSCEQNLNHDAMYWYRQDPGQGLRLIYYSQIVNDFQKGDIAEGYSVSREKKESFPLTVTSAQKNPTAFYLCASMDLKGATNEKLFFGSGTQLSVL.

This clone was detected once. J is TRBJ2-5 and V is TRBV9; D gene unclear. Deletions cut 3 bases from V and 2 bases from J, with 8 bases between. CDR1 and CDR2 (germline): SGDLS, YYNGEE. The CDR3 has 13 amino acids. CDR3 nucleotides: TGTGCCAGCAGCGCAGGCTCTCAAGAGACCCAGTACTTC. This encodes CASSAGSQETQYF.

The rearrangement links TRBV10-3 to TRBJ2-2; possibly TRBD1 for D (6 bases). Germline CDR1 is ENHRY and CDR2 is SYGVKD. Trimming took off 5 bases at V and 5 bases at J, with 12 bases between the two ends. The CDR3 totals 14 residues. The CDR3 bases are TGTGCCATCAGTTACGAACAGGGTACCGGGGAGCTGTTTTTT. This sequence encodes CAISYEQGTGELFF.

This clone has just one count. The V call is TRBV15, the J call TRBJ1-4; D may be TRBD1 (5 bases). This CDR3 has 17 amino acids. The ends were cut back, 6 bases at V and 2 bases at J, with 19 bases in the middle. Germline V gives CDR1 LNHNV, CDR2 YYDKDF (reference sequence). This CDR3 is CATRNPEGRRTNEKLFF. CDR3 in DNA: TGTGCCACCAGGAATCCGGAGGGGAGAAGGACTAATGAAAAACTGTTTTTT.

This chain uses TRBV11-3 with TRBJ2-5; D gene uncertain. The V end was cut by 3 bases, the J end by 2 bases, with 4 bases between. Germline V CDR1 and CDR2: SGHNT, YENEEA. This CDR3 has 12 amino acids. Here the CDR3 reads CASSFSQETQYF. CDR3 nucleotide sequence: TGTGCCAGCAGCTTTTCACAAGAGACCCAGTACTTC.

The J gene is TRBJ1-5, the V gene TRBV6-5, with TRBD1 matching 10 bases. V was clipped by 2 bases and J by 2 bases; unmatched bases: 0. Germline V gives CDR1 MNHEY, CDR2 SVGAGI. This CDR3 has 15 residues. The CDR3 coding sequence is TGTGCCAGCAGTTACGGGACAGGGGGCAATCAGCCCCAGCATTTT. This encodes CASSYGTGGNQPQHF.

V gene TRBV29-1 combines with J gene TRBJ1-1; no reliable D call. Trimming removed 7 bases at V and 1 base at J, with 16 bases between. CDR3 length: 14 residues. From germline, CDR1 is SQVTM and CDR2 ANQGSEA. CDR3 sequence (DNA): TGCAGCGCCGTGGGAGCAGGCTCGAACACTGAAGCTTTCTTT. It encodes CSAVGAGSNTEAFF.

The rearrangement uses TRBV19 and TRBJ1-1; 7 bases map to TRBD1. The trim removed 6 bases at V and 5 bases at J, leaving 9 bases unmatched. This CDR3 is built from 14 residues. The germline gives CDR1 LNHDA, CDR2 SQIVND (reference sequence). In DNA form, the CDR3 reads TGTGCCAGTAGCCTTGACAGGGATAGGACTGAAGCTTTCTTT. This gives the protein CASSLDRDRTEAFF.

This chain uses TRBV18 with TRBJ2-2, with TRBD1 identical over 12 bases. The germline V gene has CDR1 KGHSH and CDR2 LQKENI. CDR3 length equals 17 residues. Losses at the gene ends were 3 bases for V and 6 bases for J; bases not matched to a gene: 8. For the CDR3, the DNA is TGTGCCAGCTCACCTGGGACAGGGGGCCTTACTGCCGGGGAGCTGTTTTTT. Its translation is CASSPGTGGLTAGELFF.

The CDR3 spells CASSPQAGLAVYEQYF. The CDR3 nucleotides are TGCGCCAGCAGCCCCCAGGCCGGACTAGCGGTCTACGAGCAGTACTTC. The chain links TRBV4-3 to TRBJ2-7; 10 nucleotides agree with TRBD2. This CDR3 region has 16 residues. From germline, CDR1 is LGHNA and CDR2 YSLEER. J gave up 3 bases and V 4 bases, and 9 bases lay outside the gene matches.

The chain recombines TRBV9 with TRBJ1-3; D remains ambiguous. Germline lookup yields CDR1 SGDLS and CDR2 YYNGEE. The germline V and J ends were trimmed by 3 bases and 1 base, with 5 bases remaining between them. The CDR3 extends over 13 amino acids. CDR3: CASSGLSGNTIYF. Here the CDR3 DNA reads TGTGCCAGCAGCGGACTATCTGGAAACACCATATATTTT. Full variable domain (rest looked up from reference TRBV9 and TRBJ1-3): DSGVTQTPKHLITATGQRVTLRCSPRSGDLSVYWYQQSLDQGLQFLIQYYNGEERAKGNILERFSAQQFPDLHSELNLSSLELGDSALYFCASSGLSGNTIYFGEGSWLTVV.

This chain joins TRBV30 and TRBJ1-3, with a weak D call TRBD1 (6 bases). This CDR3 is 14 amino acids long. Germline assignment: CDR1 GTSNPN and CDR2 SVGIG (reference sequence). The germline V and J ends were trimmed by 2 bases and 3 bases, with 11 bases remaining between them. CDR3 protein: CAWSPGQNGNTIYF. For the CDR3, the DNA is TGTGCCTGGAGTCCAGGACAGAATGGAAACACCATATATTTT.

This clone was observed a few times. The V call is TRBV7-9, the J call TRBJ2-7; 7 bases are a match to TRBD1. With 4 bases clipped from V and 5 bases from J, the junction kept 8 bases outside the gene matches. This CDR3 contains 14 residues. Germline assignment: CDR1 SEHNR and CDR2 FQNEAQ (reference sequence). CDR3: CASSWGQSEDEQYF. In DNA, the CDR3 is TGTGCCAGCAGCTGGGGACAGTCCGAGGACGAGCAGTACTTC. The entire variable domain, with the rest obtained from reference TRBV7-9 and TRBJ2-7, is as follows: DTGVSQNPRHKITKRGQNVTFRCDPISEHNRLYWYRQTLGQGPEFLTYFQNEAQLEKSRLLSDRFSAERPKGSFSTLEIQRTEQGDSAMYLCASSWGQSEDEQYFGPGTRLTVT.

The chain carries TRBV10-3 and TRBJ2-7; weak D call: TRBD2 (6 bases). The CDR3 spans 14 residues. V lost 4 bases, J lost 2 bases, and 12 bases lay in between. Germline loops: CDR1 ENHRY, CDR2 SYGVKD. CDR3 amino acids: CAISGSGVAYEQYF. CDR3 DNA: TGTGCCATCAGTGGTTCGGGGGTAGCCTACGAGCAGTACTTC.